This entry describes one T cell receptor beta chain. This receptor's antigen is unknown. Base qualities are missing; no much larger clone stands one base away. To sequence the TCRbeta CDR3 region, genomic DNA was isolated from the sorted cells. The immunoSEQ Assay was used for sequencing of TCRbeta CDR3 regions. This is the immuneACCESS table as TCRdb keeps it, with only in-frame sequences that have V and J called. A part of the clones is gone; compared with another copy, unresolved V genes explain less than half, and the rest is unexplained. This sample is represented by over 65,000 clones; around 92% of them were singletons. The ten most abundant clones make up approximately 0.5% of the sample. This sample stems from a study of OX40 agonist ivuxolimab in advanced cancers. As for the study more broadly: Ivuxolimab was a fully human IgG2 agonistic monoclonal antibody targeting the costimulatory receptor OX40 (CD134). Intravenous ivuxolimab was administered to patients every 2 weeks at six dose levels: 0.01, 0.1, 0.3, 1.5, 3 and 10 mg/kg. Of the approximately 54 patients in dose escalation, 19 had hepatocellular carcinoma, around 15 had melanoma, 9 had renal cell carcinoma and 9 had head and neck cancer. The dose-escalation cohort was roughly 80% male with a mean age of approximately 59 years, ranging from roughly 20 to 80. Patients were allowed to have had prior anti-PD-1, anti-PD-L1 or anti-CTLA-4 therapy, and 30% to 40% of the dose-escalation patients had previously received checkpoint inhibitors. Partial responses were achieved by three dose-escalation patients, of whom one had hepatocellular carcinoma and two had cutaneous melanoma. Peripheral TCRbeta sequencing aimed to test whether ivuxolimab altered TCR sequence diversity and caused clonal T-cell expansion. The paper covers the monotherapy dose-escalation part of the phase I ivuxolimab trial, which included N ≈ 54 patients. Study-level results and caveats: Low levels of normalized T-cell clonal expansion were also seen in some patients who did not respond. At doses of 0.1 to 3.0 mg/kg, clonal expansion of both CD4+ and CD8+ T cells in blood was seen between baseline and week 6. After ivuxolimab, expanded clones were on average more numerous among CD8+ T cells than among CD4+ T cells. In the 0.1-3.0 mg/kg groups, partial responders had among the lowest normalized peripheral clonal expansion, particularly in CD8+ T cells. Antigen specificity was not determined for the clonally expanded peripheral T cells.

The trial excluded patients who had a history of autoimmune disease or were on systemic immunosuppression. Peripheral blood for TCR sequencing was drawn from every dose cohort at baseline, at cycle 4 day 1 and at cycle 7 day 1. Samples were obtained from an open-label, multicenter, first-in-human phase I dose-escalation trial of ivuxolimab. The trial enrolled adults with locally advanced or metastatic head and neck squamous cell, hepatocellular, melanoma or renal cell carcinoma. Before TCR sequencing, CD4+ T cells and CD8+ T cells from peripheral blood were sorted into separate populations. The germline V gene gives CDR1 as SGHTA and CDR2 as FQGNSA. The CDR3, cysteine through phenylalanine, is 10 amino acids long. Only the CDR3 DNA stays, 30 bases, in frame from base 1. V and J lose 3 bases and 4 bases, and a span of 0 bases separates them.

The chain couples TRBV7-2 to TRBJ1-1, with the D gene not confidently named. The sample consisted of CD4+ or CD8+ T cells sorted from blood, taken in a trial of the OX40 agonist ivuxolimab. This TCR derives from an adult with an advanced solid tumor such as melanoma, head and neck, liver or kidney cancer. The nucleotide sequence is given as TGTGCCAGCAGCTTCACTGAAGCTTTCTTT. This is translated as CASSFTEAFF.